This TCR beta chain was documented in a study of OX40 agonist ivuxolimab in advanced cancers. The study, taken as a whole, reports: In the 0.1 to 3.0 mg/kg range, CD4+ and CD8+ blood T cells had expanded clonally by week 6.

V lost 4 bases and J lost 1, with 13 bases in between. Germline CDR1 SGHAT, CDR2 FQNNGV. This CDR3 contains 16 residues. As regards this clone: The antigen remains undetermined.

It was autoimmune disease history or systemic immunosuppression that excluded patients. Produced via immunoSEQ multiplex PCR; TCRdb's table is partial and in-frame only. The sample lists 20,000 to 25,000 clones, 70% to 90% occurring once. The sample in question was CD4+ or CD8+ T cells sorted from blood, obtained in a trial of the OX40 agonist ivuxolimab. The sequence was obtained from an adult with an advanced solid tumor such as melanoma, head and neck, liver or kidney cancer. This chain links TRBV11-2 with TRBJ2-2, with D perhaps matching TRBD1 (6 bases). The CDR3 bases are TGTGCCAGCAGCTCCCAACAGGGCGGGAACACCGGGGAGCTGTTTTTT. It translates to CASSSQQGGNTGELFF.